The 8 T cell receptor beta chains given below trace back to one sample, sequenced in a study of shared clonotypes between healthy human individuals. The method was immunoSEQ multiplex PCR; TCRdb's version includes in-frame clones alone and lacks a portion of them. The table shows under 1,100,000 clones, with around 78% occurring only once. What was sequenced was memory CD4+ T cells from PBMCs. The sample's subset: CD45RA-negative fraction. Receptor source: a man younger than 30 in good health. Some clones in this sample may be carry-over from other donors' samples.

Only one count was recorded for this clone. The chain carries TRBV11-2 and TRBJ2-7; D not certain. The CDR3 length is 18 residues. Looked up from germline, CDR1 is SGHAT and CDR2 is FQNNGV. Trimming removed 2 bases from V and 4 bases from J, with 24 bases in between. This CDR3 is CASSLKAQSAGFLYEQYF. CDR3 nucleotide sequence: TGTGCCAGCAGCTTAAAGGCCCAGTCTGCAGGCTTTCTTTACGAGCAGTACTTC. The full variable domain, with the rest looked up from reference TRBV11-2 and TRBJ2-7, is EAGVAQSPRYKIIEKRQSVAFWCNPISGHATLYWYQQILGQGPKLLIQFQNNGVVDDSQLPKDRFSAERLKGVDSTLKIQPAKLEDSAVYLCASSLKAQSAGFLYEQYFGPGTRLTVT.

This chain joins TRBV9 and TRBJ2-1; TRBD2 aligns across 10 bases. The length of the CDR3 is 17 residues. The trim removed 3 bases at V and 4 bases at J, leaving 10 bases unmatched. The V gene's germline CDR1 is SGDLS and CDR2 YYNGEE. The CDR3 here is CASSAGRAGGMYNEQFF. As DNA, the CDR3 is TGTGCCAGCAGCGCCGGGAGAGCGGGAGGGATGTACAATGAGCAGTTCTTC.

V is TRBV15 and J is TRBJ2-1, with D unresolved. Germline V gene sequence: CDR1 LNHNV, CDR2 YYDKDF (reference sequence). Trimming took off 0 bases at V and 7 bases at J, with 13 bases between the two ends. CDR3 size: 15 residues. The CDR3 DNA is TGTGCCACCAGCAGAGAAGTAGGGTCCAATAATGAGCAGTTCTTC. As protein: CATSREVGSNNEQFF.

The rearrangement links TRBV29-1 to TRBJ1-2; 9 nucleotides agree with TRBD1. CDR1 is SQVTM and CDR2 is ANQGSEA in the germline V gene. V shed 2 bases and J 3 bases; nucleotides not matched to a gene: 4. This CDR3 has 14 residues. CDR3 in amino acids: CSVEHRGRDYGYTF. CDR3 DNA sequence: TGCAGCGTTGAACACAGGGGGCGCGACTATGGCTACACCTTC.

To note about this clone: Other DNA sequences of this sample code for an identical CDR3. The chain uses TRBV27 and TRBJ1-5; D gene ambiguous. CDR1 and CDR2 (germline): MNHEY, SMNVEV (reference sequence). The CDR3 totals 13 residues. Trimming removed 3 bases at V and 1 base at J, with 4 bases between. In DNA, the CDR3 is TGTGCCAGCAGTTTGGACAGCAATCAGCCCCAGCATTTT. As protein: CASSLDSNQPQHF.

The chain recombines TRBV11-2 with TRBJ2-3; 7 nucleotides line up with TRBD1. The germline CDR1 and CDR2 sequences are SGHAT and FQNNGV. Germline trimming cut 1 base from V and 5 bases from J; bases unmatched to any gene: 15. This CDR3 comprises 18 residues. The CDR3 region has the DNA TGTGCCAGCAGCTTAGCCGGGATACAAACAGGGGTGGTAGATACGCAGTATTTT. It translates to CASSLAGIQTGVVDTQYF. Full variable domain (remainder filled in from reference TRBV11-2 and TRBJ2-3): EAGVAQSPRYKIIEKRQSVAFWCNPISGHATLYWYQQILGQGPKLLIQFQNNGVVDDSQLPKDRFSAERLKGVDSTLKIQPAKLEDSAVYLCASSLAGIQTGVVDTQYFGPGTRLTVL.

This chain joins TRBV11-2 and TRBJ2-3; tentative D call: TRBD1 (6 bases). V lost 6 bases and J lost 0, with 16 bases in between. This CDR3 region has 16 residues. Germline values: CDR1 SGHAT, CDR2 FQNNGV. The CDR3 region has the DNA TGTGCCAGCAGACAAGGCTGGGGGCTTAGCACAGATACGCAGTATTTT. Protein sequence: CASRQGWGLSTDTQYF.

V and J are TRBV7-3 and TRBJ1-5; D ambiguous. Germline assignment: CDR1 SGHTA and CDR2 FQGTGA. Trimming shortened V by 8 bases and J by 4 bases, and 12 bases separated the two germline ends. The CDR3 loop spans 13 amino acids. The CDR3 nucleotides are TGTGCCAGCCCCACCGCAAGAAATCAGCCCCAGCATTTT. Translating gives CASPTARNQPQHF.